Presented here are 20 T cell receptor beta chains from one specimen sequenced in a study of blood T cell repertoires in COVID-19. Assay used: immunoSEQ multiplex PCR; TCRdb lists only in-frame clones, some missing. The table shows tens of thousands of clones, with 82% occurring only once. Material for sequencing was peripheral blood. The receptors here all came from a human donor in a cohort sampled during active COVID-19.

The gene calls are TRBV6-1 and TRBJ1-2, with a possible D match to TRBD1 (5 bases). The germline CDR1 and CDR2 sequences are MNHNS and SASEGT. V was cut by 1 base and J by 3 bases, with 9 bases left in between. The CDR3 extends over 14 amino acids. This CDR3 reads CASSEDRRDYGYTF. The CDR3 DNA reads TGTGCCAGCAGTGAAGACAGGAGGGACTATGGCTACACCTTC.

This chain joins TRBV2 and TRBJ1-5; D is possibly TRBD1 (5 bases). Germline values: CDR1 SNHLY, CDR2 FYNNEI. The CDR3 totals 15 residues. Between the trimmed V and J ends, which lost 6 bases and 0 bases, there was a span of 12 bases. CDR3 sequence reads: CASRLDTFSNQPQHF. The CDR3 nucleotides read TGTGCCAGCAGGCTGGACACCTTTAGCAATCAGCCCCAGCATTTT. Supplemented by reference TRBV2 and TRBJ1-5, the full variable domain reads EPEVTQTPSHQVTQMGQEVILRCVPISNHLYFYWYRQILGQKVEFLVSFYNNEISEKSEIFDDQFSVERPDGSNFTLKIRSTKLEDSAMYFCASRLDTFSNQPQHFGDGTRLSIL.

For the CDR3, the DNA is TGTGCCAGCACCCCCCAGAGGGTTGAAGCTTTCTTT. Encoded protein: CASTPQRVEAFF. The chain combines TRBV2 with TRBJ1-1; D call uncertain. Germline CDR1 reads SNHLY; CDR2 reads FYNNEI. Trimming pared 7 bases from V and 7 bases from J, leaving 13 bases between. There are 12 residues in the CDR3.

The rearrangement joins TRBV25-1 to TRBJ2-1; D is possibly TRBD2 (5 bases). The germline gives CDR1 MGHDK, CDR2 SYGVNS. This CDR3 comprises 15 residues. V shed 2 bases and J shed 4 bases, with 12 bases lying between them. The CDR3 spells CASSEPAGGYNEQFF. DNA for the CDR3: TGTGCCAGCAGTGAACCCGCAGGAGGATACAATGAGCAGTTCTTC.

The rearrangement links TRBV9 to TRBJ2-5, with a possible D match to TRBD2 (5 bases). CDR3 size: 13 residues. The germline V gene encodes CDR1 SGDLS and CDR2 YYNGEE. V gave up 5 bases and J gave up 5 bases, with 13 bases separating them. The CDR3 here is CASSATSRETQYF. DNA of the CDR3: TGTGCCAGCAGTGCAACTAGTCGGGAGACCCAGTACTTC.

This chain links TRBV2 with TRBJ1-4, with D unclear. Trimming took 3 bases from V and 4 from J, leaving 9 bases between them. This CDR3 has 14 amino acids. CDR1 is SNHLY, CDR2 FYNNEI, per germline. The CDR3: CASSDWQDNEKLFF. The CDR3 bases are TGTGCCAGCAGTGACTGGCAGGATAATGAAAAACTGTTTTTT.

The chain couples TRBV7-3 to TRBJ2-5, with 9 positions matching TRBD1. Looked up from germline, CDR1 is SGHTA and CDR2 is FQGTGA. The CDR3 runs to 16 residues. The V segment lost 3 bases and the J segment 6 bases; nucleotides outside the gene matches: 11. The CDR3 DNA sequence: TGTGCCAGCAGCTTCTTCCCGGGACAGGGACTGCAGACCCAGTACTTC. Residues: CASSFFPGQGLQTQYF.

The chain is built from TRBV4-1 and TRBJ2-5; D is possibly TRBD2 (6 bases). CDR1 is MGHRA, CDR2 YSYEKL, per germline. The CDR3 contains 14 residues. V shed 4 bases and J shed 1 base, with 10 bases lying between them. CDR3 region: CASSLAGGQETQYF. The CDR3 bases are TGCGCCAGCAGCCTAGCCGGGGGCCAAGAGACCCAGTACTTC.

As to this clone: Other DNA sequences in this sample translate to the same CDR3. The chain recombines TRBV19 with TRBJ1-3; no definite D call. The CDR3 sequence is 15 residues long. Trimming pared 6 bases from V and 0 bases from J, leaving 12 bases between. The V gene's germline CDR1 is LNHDA and CDR2 SQIVND (reference sequence). The CDR3 DNA sequence: TGTGCCAGTAGGGAGGACGGGAGCTCTGGAAACACCATATATTTT. Translation gives CASREDGSSGNTIYF.

The chain joins TRBV5-1 to TRBJ2-1; 10 bases are shared with TRBD1. The CDR3 has 17 residues. Germline loops: CDR1 SGHRS, CDR2 YFSETQ. V gave up 0 bases and J gave up 7 bases; unmatched junction bases: 10. The CDR3 nucleotides are TGCGCCAGCAGCTTGGCGGTCTTGGGACAGGGGAAAAATGAGCAGTTCTTC. Its translation: CASSLAVLGQGKNEQFF.

This clone has only a few counts. Other DNA sequences in the same sample also yield this CDR3. The V call is TRBV5-1, the J call TRBJ1-1; D gene ambiguous. The CDR3 contains 12 residues. The germline gives CDR1 SGHRS, CDR2 YFSETQ. Trimming removed 4 bases from V and 4 bases from J, with 8 bases in between. In DNA, the CDR3 is TGCGCCAGCAGCGCGGGTGGCACTGAAGCTTTCTTT. Protein sequence: CASSAGGTEAFF.

This clone was seen once. The V and J genes are TRBV27 and TRBJ2-7; 11 bases are a match to TRBD1. This CDR3 is 18 amino acids long. Per the germline V gene, CDR1 is MNHEY and CDR2 is SMNVEV (reference sequence). V shed 3 bases and J 4 bases; nucleotides not matched to a gene: 14. CDR3 DNA sequence: TGTGCCAGCAGTTTCCTACAGGACAGGGGGCTGGGGGGATACGAGCAGTACTTC. It specifies CASSFLQDRGLGGYEQYF.

The gene calls are TRBV5-1 and TRBJ1-4, with D tentatively TRBD1 (5 bases). The CDR3 has 15 amino acids. V was clipped by 0 bases and J by 8 bases, with 14 bases between them. The germline gives CDR1 SGHRS, CDR2 YFSETQ. CDR3 sequence: CASSLDGRVNEKLFF. DNA for the CDR3: TGCGCCAGCAGCTTGGACGGCAGGGTAAACGAAAAACTGTTTTTT.

In the case of this clone: The same CDR3 arises from other DNA sequences in this sample as well. Here the CDR3 DNA reads TGTGCCAGCTCACCCGGACAGGGAGGGAATGAGCAGTTCTTC. Protein sequence: CASSPGQGGNEQFF. The chain employs TRBV18 and TRBJ2-1, with D possibly TRBD1 on 8 matching bases. V was cut by 3 bases and J by 7 bases, with 13 bases left in between. This CDR3 has 14 residues. Germline V gene data show CDR1 as KGHSH and CDR2 as LQKENI.

This clone occurred once. V and J are TRBV27 and TRBJ1-2; TRBD1 is a possible D gene (5 bases). V lost 2 bases, J lost 0 bases, and 7 bases lay in between. Germline V gene data show CDR1 as MNHEY and CDR2 as SMNVEV (reference sequence). The CDR3 sequence is 14 residues long. The CDR3 DNA is TGTGCCAGCAGTTTAAGCAGGGCTAACTATGGCTACACCTTC. It specifies CASSLSRANYGYTF.

The chain uses TRBV2 and TRBJ2-5; D perhaps matches TRBD2 (5 bases). CDR1 and CDR2 from the germline V gene are SNHLY and FYNNEI. Trimming cost V 2 bases and J 5 bases, with 21 bases left between them. The CDR3 contains 17 residues. The CDR3 bases are TGTGCCAGCAGTGAAAGGCTAGTCCGAGGGATATATGAGACCCAGTACTTC. Amino acid sequence: CASSERLVRGIYETQYF.

J is TRBJ2-2 and V is TRBV7-3; D might be TRBD2 (6 bases). The germline V gene encodes CDR1 SGHTA and CDR2 FQGTGA. Trimming left V 5 bases short and J 5 bases short, with 12 bases between. The CDR3 runs to 14 residues. The CDR3 protein is CASSPGTVTGELFF. The CDR3 DNA reads TGTGCCAGCAGCCCCGGGACTGTTACCGGGGAGCTGTTTTTT. Using reference TRBV7-3 and TRBJ2-2 for the parts outside the CDR3, the full variable domain is GAGVSQTPSNKVTEKGKYVELRCDPISGHTALYWYRQSLGQGPEFLIYFQGTGAADDSGLPNDRFFAVRPEGSVSTLKIQRTERGDSAVYLCASSPGTVTGELFFGEGSRLTVL.

The chain uses TRBV6-6 and TRBJ2-7, with TRBD1 matching 8 bases. The V segment lost 5 bases and the J segment 2 bases; nucleotides outside the gene matches: 5. The CDR3 length is 14 residues. The germline CDR1 and CDR2 sequences are MNHNY and SVGAGI (reference sequence). CDR3 sequence: CASSDRGGTYEQYF. The CDR3 bases are TGTGCCAGCAGTGACAGGGGTGGGACCTACGAGCAGTACTTC.

V is TRBV5-5 and J is TRBJ2-3; no clear D. This CDR3 contains 14 residues. Germline V gives CDR1 SGHKS, CDR2 YYEKEE (reference sequence). V dropped 0 bases and J dropped 1 base, with 6 bases sitting between them. CDR3 residues: CASSLVQGTDTQYF. The CDR3 nucleotides are TGTGCCAGCAGCTTGGTGCAGGGCACAGATACGCAGTATTTT.

The rearrangement joins TRBV2 to TRBJ2-3; D gene ambiguous. Germline lookup yields CDR1 SNHLY and CDR2 FYNNEI. The CDR3 is made up of 14 amino acids. The germline V and J ends were trimmed by 3 bases and 0 bases, with 7 bases remaining between them. CDR3 coding DNA: TGTGCCAGCAGTGACCTGACTAGCACAGATACGCAGTATTTT. As protein: CASSDLTSTDTQYF.